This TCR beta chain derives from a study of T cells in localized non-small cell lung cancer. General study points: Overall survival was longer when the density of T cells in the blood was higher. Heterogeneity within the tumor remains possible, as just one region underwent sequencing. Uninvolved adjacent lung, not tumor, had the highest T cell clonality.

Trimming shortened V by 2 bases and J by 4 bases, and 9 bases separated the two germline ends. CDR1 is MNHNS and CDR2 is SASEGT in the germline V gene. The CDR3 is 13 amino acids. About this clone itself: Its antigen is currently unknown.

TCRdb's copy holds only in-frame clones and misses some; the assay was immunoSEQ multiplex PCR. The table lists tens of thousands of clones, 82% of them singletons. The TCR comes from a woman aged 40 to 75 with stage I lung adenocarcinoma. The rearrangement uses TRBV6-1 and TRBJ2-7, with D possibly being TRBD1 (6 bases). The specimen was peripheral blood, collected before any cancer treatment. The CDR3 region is CASSENRAYEQYF. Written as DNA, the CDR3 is TGTGCCAGCAGTGAAAACAGGGCTTACGAGCAGTACTTC.